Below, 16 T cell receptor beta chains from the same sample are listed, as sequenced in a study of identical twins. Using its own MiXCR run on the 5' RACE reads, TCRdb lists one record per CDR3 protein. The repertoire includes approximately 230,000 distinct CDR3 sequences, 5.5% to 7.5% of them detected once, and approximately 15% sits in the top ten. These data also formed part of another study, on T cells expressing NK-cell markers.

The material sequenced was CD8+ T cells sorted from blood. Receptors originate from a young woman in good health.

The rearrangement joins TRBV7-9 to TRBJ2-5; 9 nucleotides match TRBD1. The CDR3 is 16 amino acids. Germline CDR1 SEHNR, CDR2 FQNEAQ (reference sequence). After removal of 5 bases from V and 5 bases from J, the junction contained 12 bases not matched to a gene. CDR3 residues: CASSGYRGPAGETQYF. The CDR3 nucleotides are TGTGCCAGCAGCGGGTACAGGGGGCCGGCTGGGGAGACCCAGTACTTC. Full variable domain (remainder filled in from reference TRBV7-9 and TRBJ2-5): DTGVSQNPRHKITKRGQNVTFRCDPISEHNRLYWYRQTLGQGPEFLTYFQNEAQLEKSRLLSDRFSAERPKGSFSTLEIQRTEQGDSAMYLCASSGYRGPAGETQYFGPGTRLLVL.

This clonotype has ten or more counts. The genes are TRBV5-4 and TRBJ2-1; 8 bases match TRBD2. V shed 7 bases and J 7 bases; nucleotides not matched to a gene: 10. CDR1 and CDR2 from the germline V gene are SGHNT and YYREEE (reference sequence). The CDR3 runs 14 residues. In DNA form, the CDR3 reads TGTGCCAGCCGACTACACGGGGGGGGTAATGAGCAGTTCTTC. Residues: CASRLHGGGNEQFF.

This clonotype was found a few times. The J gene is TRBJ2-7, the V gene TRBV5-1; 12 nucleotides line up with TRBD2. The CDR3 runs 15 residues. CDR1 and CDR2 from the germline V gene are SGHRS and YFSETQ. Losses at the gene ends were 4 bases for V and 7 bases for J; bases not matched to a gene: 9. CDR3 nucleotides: TGCGCCAGCAGCCGTACTAGCGGGAGGACGAAAGAGCAGTACTTC. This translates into CASSRTSGRTKEQYF. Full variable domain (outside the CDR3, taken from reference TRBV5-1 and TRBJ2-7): KAGVTQTPRYLIKTRGQQVTLSCSPISGHRSVSWYQQTPGQGLQFLFEYFSETQRNKGNFPGRFSGRQFSNSRSEMNVSTLELGDSALYLCASSRTSGRTKEQYFGPGTRLTVT.

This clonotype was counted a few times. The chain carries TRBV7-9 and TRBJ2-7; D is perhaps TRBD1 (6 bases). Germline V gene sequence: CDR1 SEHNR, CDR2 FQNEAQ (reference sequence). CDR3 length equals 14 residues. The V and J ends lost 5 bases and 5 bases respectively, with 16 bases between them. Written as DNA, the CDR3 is TGTGCCAGCAGCCTACAGGGCCAGTTGGACGAGCAGTACTTC. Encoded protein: CASSLQGQLDEQYF. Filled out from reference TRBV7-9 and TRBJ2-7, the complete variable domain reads DTGVSQNPRHKITKRGQNVTFRCDPISEHNRLYWYRQTLGQGPEFLTYFQNEAQLEKSRLLSDRFSAERPKGSFSTLEIQRTEQGDSAMYLCASSLQGQLDEQYFGPGTRLTVT.

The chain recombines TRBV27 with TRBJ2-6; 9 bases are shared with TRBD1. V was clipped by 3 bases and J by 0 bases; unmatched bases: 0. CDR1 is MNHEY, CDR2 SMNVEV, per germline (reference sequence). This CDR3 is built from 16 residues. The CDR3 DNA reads TGTGCCAGCAGTTTGACAGGGGGCTCTGGGGCCAACGTCCTGACTTTC. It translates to CASSLTGGSGANVLTF.

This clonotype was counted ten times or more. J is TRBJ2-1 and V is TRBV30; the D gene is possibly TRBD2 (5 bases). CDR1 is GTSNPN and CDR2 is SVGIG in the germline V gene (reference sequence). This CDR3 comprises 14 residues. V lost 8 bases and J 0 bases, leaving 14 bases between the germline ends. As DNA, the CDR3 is TGTGCCACCTCACCCGGGGACTCCTACAATGAGCAGTTCTTC. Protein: CATSPGDSYNEQFF. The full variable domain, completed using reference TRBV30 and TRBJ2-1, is SQTIHQWPATLVQPVGSPLSLECTVEGTSNPNLYWYRQAAGRGLQLLFYSVGIGQISSEVPQNLSASRPQDRQFILSSKKLLLSDSGFYLCATSPGDSYNEQFFGPGTRLTVL.

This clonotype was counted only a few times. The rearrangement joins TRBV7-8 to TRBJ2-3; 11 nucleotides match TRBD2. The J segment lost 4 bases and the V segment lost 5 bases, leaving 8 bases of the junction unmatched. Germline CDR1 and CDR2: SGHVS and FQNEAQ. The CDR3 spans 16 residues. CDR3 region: CASSPMTSGKADTQYF. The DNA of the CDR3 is TGTGCCAGCAGCCCTATGACTAGCGGGAAAGCAGATACGCAGTATTTT.

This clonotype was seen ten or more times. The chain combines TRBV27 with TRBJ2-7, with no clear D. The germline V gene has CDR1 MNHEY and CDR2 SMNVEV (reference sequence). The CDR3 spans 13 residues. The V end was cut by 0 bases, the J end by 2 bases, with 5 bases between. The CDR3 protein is CASSLSATYEQYF. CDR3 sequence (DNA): TGTGCCAGCAGTTTATCAGCGACCTACGAGCAGTACTTC.

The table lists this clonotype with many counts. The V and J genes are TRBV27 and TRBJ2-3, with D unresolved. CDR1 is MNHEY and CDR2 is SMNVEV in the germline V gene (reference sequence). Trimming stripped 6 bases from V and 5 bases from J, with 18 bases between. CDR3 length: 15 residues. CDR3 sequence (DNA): TGTGCCAGCAGCACACGGGCCCGGGTGGAAGATACGCAGTATTTT. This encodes CASSTRARVEDTQYF.

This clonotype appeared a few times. CDR3 sequence: CASSSPTTGSYGYTF. In DNA form, the CDR3 reads TGCGCCAGCAGCTCCCCTACTACAGGAAGCTATGGCTACACCTTC. The chain recombines TRBV5-1 with TRBJ1-2, with D possibly being TRBD1 (5 bases). Germline values: CDR1 SGHRS, CDR2 YFSETQ. This CDR3 spans 15 amino acids. V was pared by 3 bases and J by 4 bases, with 16 bases between.

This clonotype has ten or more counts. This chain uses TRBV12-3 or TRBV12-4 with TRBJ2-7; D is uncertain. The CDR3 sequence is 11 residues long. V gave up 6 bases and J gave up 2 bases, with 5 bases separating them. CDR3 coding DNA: TGTGCCAGCAGAAACACCTACGAGCAGTACTTC. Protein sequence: CASRNTYEQYF.

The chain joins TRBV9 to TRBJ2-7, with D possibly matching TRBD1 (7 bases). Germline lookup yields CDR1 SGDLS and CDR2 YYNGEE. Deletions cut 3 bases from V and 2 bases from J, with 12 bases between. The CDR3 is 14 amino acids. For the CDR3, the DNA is TGTGCCAGCAGCGGGGGGGACAGCCCCTACGAGCAGTACTTC. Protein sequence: CASSGGDSPYEQYF. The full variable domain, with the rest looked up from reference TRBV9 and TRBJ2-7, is DSGVTQTPKHLITATGQRVTLRCSPRSGDLSVYWYQQSLDQGLQFLIQYYNGEERAKGNILERFSAQQFPDLHSELNLSSLELGDSALYFCASSGGDSPYEQYFGPGTRLTVT.

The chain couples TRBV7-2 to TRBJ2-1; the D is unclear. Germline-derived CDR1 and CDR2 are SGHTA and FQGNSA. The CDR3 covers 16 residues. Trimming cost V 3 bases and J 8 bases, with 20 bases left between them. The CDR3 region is CASSFPLLGLEDEQFF. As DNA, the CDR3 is TGTGCCAGCAGCTTTCCCCTCTTGGGATTAGAAGATGAGCAGTTCTTC.

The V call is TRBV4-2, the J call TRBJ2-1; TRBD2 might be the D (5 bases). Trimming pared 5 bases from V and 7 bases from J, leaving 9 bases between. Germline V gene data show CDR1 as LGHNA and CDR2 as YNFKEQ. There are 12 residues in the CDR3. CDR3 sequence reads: CASSSRENEQFF. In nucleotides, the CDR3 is TGTGCCAGCAGCTCTAGGGAGAATGAGCAGTTCTTC.

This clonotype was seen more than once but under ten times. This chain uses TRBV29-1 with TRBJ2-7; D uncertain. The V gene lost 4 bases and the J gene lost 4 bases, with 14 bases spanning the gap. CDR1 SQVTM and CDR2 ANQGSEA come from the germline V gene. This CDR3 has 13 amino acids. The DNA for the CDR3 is TGCAGCGTTGTCGGTCCGGACGGATACGAGCAGTACTTC. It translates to CSVVGPDGYEQYF.

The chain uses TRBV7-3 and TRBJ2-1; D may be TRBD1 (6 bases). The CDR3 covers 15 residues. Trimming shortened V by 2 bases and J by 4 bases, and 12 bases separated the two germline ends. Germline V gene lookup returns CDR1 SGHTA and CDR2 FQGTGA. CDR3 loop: CASSLAQGGYNEQFF. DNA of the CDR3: TGTGCCAGCAGCTTAGCACAGGGTGGTTACAATGAGCAGTTCTTC. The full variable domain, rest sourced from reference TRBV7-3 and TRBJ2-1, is GAGVSQTPSNKVTEKGKYVELRCDPISGHTALYWYRQSLGQGPEFLIYFQGTGAADDSGLPNDRFFAVRPEGSVSTLKIQRTERGDSAVYLCASSLAQGGYNEQFFGPGTRLTVL.